Listed here are 21 T cell receptor beta chains from one sample, sequenced in a study of T cells in Graves' hyperthyroidism and ophthalmopathy. TCR beta CDR3 region amplification was performed from RNA transcripts. Carried out on the TCR CDR3, a first-round RT-PCR used the HTBI primer set. MiXCR, run by TCRdb on the multiplex PCR reads, gives a single entry per CDR3 protein. The sample shows 500,000 or so distinct CDR3 sequences, more than 15% of them seen only once. Sequencing was performed on blood. These TCRs come from a woman younger than 45 with Graves' ophthalmopathy.

About this clonotype: Without the conserved terminal phenylalanine or tryptophan, this CDR3 likely stems from a read error. The genes are TRBV30 and TRBJ1-1; D is ambiguous. The CDR3 has 13 residues. Germline V CDR1 and CDR2: GTSNPN, SVGIG (reference sequence). The V end lost 2 bases, the J end lost 1 base, and 8 bases lay between the germline ends. As DNA, the CDR3 is TGTGCCTGGAGTATCCCGGGGAACACTGAAGCTTTCCTT. Translation: CAWSIPGNTEAFL.

This clonotype was seen repeatedly, ten times or more. The J gene is TRBJ1-1, the V gene TRBV29-1, with TRBD1 as a possible D gene (5 bases). CDR3 length equals 15 residues. Germline-derived CDR1 and CDR2 are SQVTM and ANQGSEA. Trimming stripped 2 bases from V and 0 bases from J, with 13 bases between. The CDR3 loop is CSVERTRGMNTEAFF. CDR3 nucleotide sequence: TGCAGCGTTGAAAGGACAAGGGGTATGAACACTGAAGCTTTCTTT.

CDR3 nucleotides: TGCGCCAGCAGCTTAGGGGTGACCGGCACCCCGAACACTGAAGCTTTCTTT. Residues: CASSLGVTGTPNTEAFF. The gene calls are TRBV5-1 and TRBJ1-1, with D maybe TRBD1 (5 bases). Trimming shortened V by 2 bases and J by 1 base, and 18 bases separated the two germline ends. The length of the CDR3 is 17 residues. CDR1 is SGHRS and CDR2 is YFSETQ in the germline V gene.

This clonotype was detected ten times or more. The rearrangement links TRBV18 to TRBJ2-3; D uncertain. Germline V CDR1 and CDR2: KGHSH, LQKENI. The length of the CDR3 is 14 residues. V was trimmed by 3 bases and J by 2 bases, leaving 9 bases between them. The CDR3 DNA reads TGTGCCAGCTCACCGTCGCAGGACACAGATACGCAGTATTTT. Amino acid sequence: CASSPSQDTDTQYF.

Ten or more counts support this clonotype. The gene calls are TRBV12-3 or TRBV12-4 and TRBJ2-7; possibly TRBD2 for D (5 bases). The CDR3 sequence is 15 residues long. V lost 6 bases and J lost 6, with 21 bases in between. The CDR3 protein is CASRGDSVLKGEQYF. DNA of the CDR3: TGTGCCAGCAGGGGAGACTCCGTCCTTAAAGGCGAGCAGTACTTC.

This clonotype has more than one count but fewer than ten. V gene TRBV7-9 combines with J gene TRBJ2-7, with a weak D call TRBD2 (6 bases). V was shortened by 2 bases and J by 9 bases, with 17 bases between the two germline ends. Germline V lookup: CDR1 SEHNR, CDR2 FQNEAQ (reference sequence). This CDR3 spans 14 amino acids. CDR3 sequence reads: CASSLSAGRQMQYF. As DNA, the CDR3 is TGTGCCAGCAGCTTAAGTGCGGGAAGACAAATGCAGTACTTC.

This clonotype was counted ten times or more. The chain has TRBV7-3 and TRBJ2-7, with TRBD1 identical over 7 bases. This CDR3 comprises 15 residues. Germline-derived CDR1 and CDR2 are SGHTA and FQGTGA. The J segment lost 7 bases and the V segment lost 2 bases, leaving 11 bases of the junction unmatched. CDR3 nucleotides: TGTGCCAGCAGCTTATTTGAGACAGGGCATGGGGAGCAGTACTTC. Its protein product is CASSLFETGHGEQYF.

This clonotype was seen repeatedly, ten times or more. The chain has TRBV29-1 and TRBJ2-7; 10 bases are a match to TRBD1. Germline V gives CDR1 SQVTM, CDR2 ANQGSEA. The CDR3 covers 16 residues. Losses at the gene ends were 5 bases for V and 7 bases for J; bases not matched to a gene: 17. The CDR3 DNA is TGCAGCGTTTTAGGGACAGGGGAGGCGCGGGGGCTTGAGCAGTACTTC. It codes for CSVLGTGEARGLEQYF.

This clonotype was recorded many times. DNA for the CDR3: TGTGCCAGCAGCCAAGATTTGGCGGTCGGGCGCGAGCAGTACTTC. Its protein is CASSQDLAVGREQYF. This chain links TRBV14 with TRBJ2-7; the D is unclear. The CDR3 consists of 15 residues. Trimming stripped 0 bases from V and 6 bases from J, with 15 bases between. The germline V gene encodes CDR1 SGHDN and CDR2 FVKESK. The full variable domain, rest sourced from reference TRBV14 and TRBJ2-7, is EAGVTQFPSHSVIEKGQTVTLRCDPISGHDNLYWYRRVMGKEIKFLLHFVKESKQDESGMPNNRFLAERTGGTYSTLKVQPAELEDSGVYFCASSQDLAVGREQYFGPGTRLTVT.

The chain uses TRBV27 and TRBJ2-1; TRBD2 matches at 9 bases. Germline V gene data show CDR1 as MNHEY and CDR2 as SMNVEV (reference sequence). The CDR3 consists of 16 residues. Trimming cost V 5 bases and J 3 bases; bases outside gene matches: 8. DNA for the CDR3: TGTGCCAGCAGTCCGCCTCCAGCGGGAGGCTACAATGAGCAGTTCTTC. This translates into CASSPPPAGGYNEQFF.

Many counts were recorded for this clonotype. The chain joins TRBV30 to TRBJ2-2; no clear D. The CDR3 has 13 residues. V lost 0 bases and J 7 bases, leaving 9 bases between the germline ends. Germline V CDR1 and CDR2: GTSNPN, SVGIG (reference sequence). This CDR3 reads CAWSVQAGGELFF. The CDR3 DNA reads as TGTGCCTGGAGTGTACAAGCTGGCGGGGAGCTGTTTTTT.

The sample holds many counts of this clonotype. The chain recombines TRBV3-1 with TRBJ1-6; D unclear. Germline V lookup: CDR1 LGHDT, CDR2 YNNKEL (reference sequence). This CDR3 is built from 14 residues. V was cut by 0 bases and J by 14 bases, with 14 bases left in between. This chain's CDR3 is CASSQDHGVGALHF. For the CDR3, the DNA is TGTGCCAGCAGCCAAGATCACGGGGTCGGGGCCCTCCACTTT.

This clonotype showed up just a few times. J is TRBJ2-3 and V is TRBV7-8; 7 bases are a match to TRBD1. V shed 3 bases, J shed 4 bases, and the junction held 16 bases outside the gene matches. The CDR3 extends over 18 amino acids. The germline V gene has CDR1 SGHVS and CDR2 FQNEAQ. DNA for the CDR3: TGTGCCAGCAGCTTTATTAGGGTAGACAGGGTGCGCGCAGATACGCAGTATTTT. Protein product: CASSFIRVDRVRADTQYF.

The sample holds a few counts of this clonotype. The chain employs TRBV3-1 and TRBJ2-7; D is possibly TRBD2 (5 bases). This CDR3 comprises 15 residues. Germline V lookup: CDR1 LGHDT, CDR2 YNNKEL (reference sequence). V lost 4 bases and J lost 2, with 15 bases in between. The CDR3 here is CASSPDWESTYEQYF. CDR3 coding DNA: TGTGCCAGCAGCCCGGACTGGGAAAGTACCTACGAGCAGTACTTC.

The chain combines TRBV4-1 with TRBJ2-7; no firm D call. Between the trimmed V and J ends, which lost 1 base and 3 bases, there was a span of 10 bases. Germline CDR1 is MGHRA and CDR2 is YSYEKL. The CDR3 has 14 amino acids. The CDR3 DNA follows: TGCGCCAGCAGCCAAGCTGGCCCCGGCTACGAGCAGTACTTC. Its protein product is CASSQAGPGYEQYF.

In this sample, this clonotype turned up a few times. The chain carries TRBV24-1 and TRBJ2-5; D perhaps matches TRBD1 (6 bases). Trimming stripped 3 bases from V and 2 bases from J, with 12 bases between. This CDR3 spans 15 amino acids. Germline V lookup: CDR1 KGHDR, CDR2 SFDVKD. The CDR3 protein is CATSDHREEQETQYF. As DNA, the CDR3 is TGTGCCACCAGTGATCACAGGGAAGAGCAAGAGACCCAGTACTTC.

Remarks on this clonotype: Germline is not matched at one junction end, which may reflect a read error. The CDR3 reads CIARDRRRDRVRTGELFF. The DNA of the CDR3 is TGCATTGCTAGAGACAGGAGGAGGGACAGGGTACGGACCGGGGAGCTGTTTTTT. J is TRBJ2-2 and V is TRBV20-1, with 9 bases fitting TRBD1. The CDR3 is 18 residues long. CDR1 and CDR2 (germline): DFQATT, SNEGSKA (reference sequence).

This sequence joins TRBV2 and TRBJ1-2; 7 nucleotides match TRBD1. The CDR3 sequence is 15 residues long. From germline, CDR1 is SNHLY and CDR2 FYNNEI. Trimming removed 4 bases from V and 1 base from J; junction bases left unmatched: 6. This CDR3 is CASSARDRDNYGYTF. CDR3 DNA: TGTGCCAGCAGTGCCCGGGACAGAGATAACTATGGCTACACCTTC.

In its sample, this clonotype was seen many times. V is TRBV20-1 and J is TRBJ2-3, with D hard to call. The germline CDR1 and CDR2 sequences are DFQATT and SNEGSKA (reference sequence). This CDR3 has 15 amino acids. The ends were cut back, 6 bases at V and 1 base at J, with 17 bases in the middle. Written as DNA, the CDR3 is TGCAGTGCCCCGGTGGGTACTATCGGCACAGATACGCAGTATTTT. Translation: CSAPVGTIGTDTQYF.

This clonotype appeared a few times. The J gene is TRBJ2-7, the V gene TRBV5-1, with 7 bases matching TRBD1. CDR3 length equals 14 residues. Unmatched junction bases numbered 10, after V lost 4 bases and J lost 6 bases. Per the germline V gene, CDR1 is SGHRS and CDR2 is YFSETQ. CDR3 sequence (DNA): TGCGCCAGCAGCCGAACCGGGACAGATGTCGAGCAGTACTTC. Its translation: CASSRTGTDVEQYF.

This chain joins TRBV5-5 and TRBJ2-7; D tentatively fits TRBD1 or TRBD2 (5 bases each). Deletions cut 0 bases from V and 5 bases from J, with 15 bases between. The CDR3 contains 15 residues. Germline CDR1 is SGHKS and CDR2 is YYEKEE (reference sequence). The CDR3 DNA is TGTGCCAGCAGCTTGGCCCCGGGCAGGGAGAACGAGCAGTACTTC. It encodes CASSLAPGRENEQYF.